The 24 T cell receptor beta chains below were found in one sample sequenced in a study of OX40 agonist ivuxolimab in advanced cancers. Measured with immunoSEQ multiplex PCR; TCRdb has only the in-frame clones, and not every one. The table has 42,000 or so clones, 82% seen once. This specimen was CD4+ or CD8+ T cells sorted from blood, taken in a trial of the OX40 agonist ivuxolimab. The receptors were gathered from an adult with an advanced solid tumor such as melanoma, head and neck, liver or kidney cancer.

J is TRBJ1-5 and V is TRBV18; TRBD1 might be the D (6 bases). The length of the CDR3 is 15 residues. Looked up from germline, CDR1 is KGHSH and CDR2 is LQKENI. V was pared by 8 bases and J by 0 bases, with 14 bases between. In DNA form, the CDR3 reads TGTGCCAGCGGGAGGAAGGGGGATAGCAATCAGCCCCAGCATTTT. As protein: CASGRKGDSNQPQHF. The full variable domain, in which reference TRBV18 and TRBJ1-5 provide the parts outside the CDR3, is NAGVMQNPRHLVRRRGQEARLRCSPMKGHSHVYWYRQLPEEGLKFMVYLQKENIIDESGMPKERFSAEFPKEGPSILRIQQVVRGDSAAYFCASGRKGDSNQPQHFGDGTRLSIL.

The J gene is TRBJ2-2, the V gene TRBV6-6; D is tentatively TRBD1 or TRBD2 (5 bases each). Germline V gene sequence: CDR1 MNHNY, CDR2 SVGAGI (reference sequence). The CDR3 covers 14 residues. V was cut by 4 bases and J by 6 bases, with 12 bases left in between. CDR3 nucleotides: TGTGCCAGCAGTTTATCGGGGCCCCCCGGGGAGCTGTTTTTT. Residues: CASSLSGPPGELFF.

The rearrangement uses TRBV28 and TRBJ1-3, with 8 bases aligning to TRBD1. V shed 7 bases, J shed 2 bases, and the junction held 4 bases outside the gene matches. Germline V lookup: CDR1 MDHEN, CDR2 SYDVKM. This CDR3 spans 14 amino acids. The CDR3 DNA is TGTGCCAGCACGACAGGGGCGGCTGGAAACACCATATATTTT. It codes for CASTTGAAGNTIYF.

The V call is TRBV16, the J call TRBJ1-5; TRBD1 might be the D (6 bases). The V gene lost 3 bases and the J gene lost 5 bases, with 11 bases spanning the gap. There are 14 residues in the CDR3. Germline assignment: CDR1 KGHSY and CDR2 FQNENV. The CDR3 DNA sequence: TGTGCCAGCAGCCACGGCAGGGGCGATCAGCCCCAGCATTTT. Translating it yields CASSHGRGDQPQHF.

In this sample, this clone is medium-sized. The chain carries TRBV5-4 and TRBJ2-2; maybe TRBD2 (5 bases). The CDR3 has 14 amino acids. CDR1 is SGHNT and CDR2 is YYREEE in the germline V gene (reference sequence). V dropped 4 bases and J dropped 5 bases, with 12 bases sitting between them. In nucleotides, the CDR3 is TGTGCCAGCAGCGATTTTACGGGGACCGGGGAGCTGTTTTTT. The encoded protein is CASSDFTGTGELFF.

This chain uses TRBV6-5 with TRBJ1-3, with D hard to call. The CDR3 loop spans 15 amino acids. The germline CDR1 and CDR2 sequences are MNHEY and SVGAGI. The V end was cut by 2 bases, the J end by 0 bases, with 8 bases between. The CDR3 DNA reads TGTGCCAGCAGTTACCGCGGAAACTCTGGAAACACCATATATTTT. Amino acids: CASSYRGNSGNTIYF.

This clone turned up a few times. The gene calls are TRBV30 and TRBJ2-1; no clear D. CDR1 is GTSNPN, CDR2 SVGIG, per germline (reference sequence). Trimming took off 2 bases at V and 7 bases at J, with 12 bases between the two ends. The CDR3 covers 13 residues. For the CDR3, the DNA is TGTGCCTGGAGTAAGAGGTCTGGTAATGAGCAGTTCTTC. It encodes CAWSKRSGNEQFF.

This sequence joins TRBV20-1 and TRBJ2-3; D uncertain. The germline V gene has CDR1 DFQATT and CDR2 SNEGSKA (reference sequence). V gave up 3 bases and J gave up 5 bases, with 6 bases separating them. This CDR3 has 11 residues. CDR3 in DNA: TGCAGTGCTAGTCTCGAAGATACGCAGTATTTT. It yields the protein CSASLEDTQYF.

This chain uses TRBV7-4 with TRBJ2-7; a possible D gene is TRBD2 (5 bases). The CDR3 sequence is 14 residues long. V gave up 6 bases and J gave up 0 bases, with 12 bases separating them. Germline loops: CDR1 SGHVT, CDR2 SQSDAQ. CDR3: CASSLDGNSYEQYF. CDR3 coding DNA: TGTGCCAGCAGTCTAGACGGGAACTCCTACGAGCAGTACTTC.

The rearrangement uses TRBV19 and TRBJ2-6, with D perhaps TRBD2 (5 bases). Germline assignment: CDR1 LNHDA and CDR2 SQIVND (reference sequence). The CDR3 loop spans 15 amino acids. Deletions cut 7 bases from V and 0 bases from J, with 10 bases between. Here the CDR3 reads CASKGGLSGANVLTF. CDR3 DNA: TGTGCCAGTAAAGGAGGACTCTCTGGGGCCAACGTCCTGACTTTC.

The rearrangement joins TRBV19 to TRBJ1-2; no definite D call. CDR1 and CDR2 (germline): LNHDA, SQIVND (reference sequence). V was cut by 3 bases and J by 7 bases, with 12 bases left in between. The CDR3 length is 13 residues. CDR3 nucleotides: TGTGCCAGTAGTATTTCGGGATCGGGTGGCTACACCTTC. This codes for CASSISGSGGYTF.

The chain joins TRBV6-5 to TRBJ2-5, with 11 bases aligning to TRBD2. Judging by the DNA end, TRBJ2-7 fits better; the J call may be wrong. This CDR3 has 14 amino acids. From germline, CDR1 is MNHEY and CDR2 SVGAGI. The CDR3 loop reads CATKLAGVRHEQYF. The CDR3 DNA follows: TGTGCCACCAAACTAGCGGGAGTTCGACACGAGCAGTACTTC.

This clone has only one observation. This chain links TRBV18 with TRBJ1-1; possible D gene TRBD1, 6 bases. The CDR3 spans 15 residues. V lost 6 bases and J lost 4, with 18 bases in between. Per the germline V gene, CDR1 is KGHSH and CDR2 is LQKENI. CDR3 region: CASSPQQGDGTEAFF. DNA of the CDR3: TGTGCCAGCTCCCCCCAACAGGGAGACGGCACTGAAGCTTTCTTT.

J is TRBJ2-7 and V is TRBV7-9, with 8 bases lining up with TRBD2. This CDR3 has 14 amino acids. CDR1 and CDR2 (germline): SEHNR, FQNEAQ (reference sequence). The junction had 3 bases not matched to a gene; V was cut back by 5 bases and J by 0 bases. This chain's CDR3 is CASSPGLGSYEQYF. The CDR3 coding sequence is TGTGCCAGCAGCCCGGGACTAGGCTCCTACGAGCAGTACTTC.

The chain links TRBV7-2 to TRBJ2-3, with D perhaps matching TRBD1 (6 bases). Between the trimmed V and J ends, which lost 6 bases and 2 bases, there was a span of 12 bases. The CDR3 has 14 residues. Germline CDR1 reads SGHTA; CDR2 reads FQGNSA. The CDR3 sequence: CASRQRTATDTQYF. CDR3 nucleotide sequence: TGTGCCAGCAGACAGAGGACAGCCACAGATACGCAGTATTTT.

The rearrangement uses TRBV5-1 and TRBJ2-7; perhaps D is TRBD1 or TRBD2 (6 bases each). Trimming removed 4 bases at V and 7 bases at J, with 24 bases between. CDR1 SGHRS and CDR2 YFSETQ come from the germline V gene. The CDR3 is 16 residues long. The CDR3 coding sequence is TGCGCCAGCAGCAGGGGGGACCTCAGAAGTGAACAGGAGCAGTACTTC. This sequence encodes CASSRGDLRSEQEQYF.

The chain recombines TRBV5-1 with TRBJ1-1, with D perhaps TRBD1 (6 bases). Trimming took 5 bases from V and 0 from J, leaving 14 bases between them. CDR1 and CDR2 (germline): SGHRS, YFSETQ. The CDR3 is 15 residues long. CDR3 in amino acids: CASSLDSYMNTEAFF. The CDR3, as DNA: TGCGCCAGCAGTCTGGACAGTTACATGAACACTGAAGCTTTCTTT. The full variable domain, with the rest looked up from reference TRBV5-1 and TRBJ1-1, is KAGVTQTPRYLIKTRGQQVTLSCSPISGHRSVSWYQQTPGQGLQFLFEYFSETQRNKGNFPGRFSGRQFSNSRSEMNVSTLELGDSALYLCASSLDSYMNTEAFFGQGTRLTVV.

The V and J genes are TRBV4-3 and TRBJ1-5; possibly TRBD1 for D (6 bases). The CDR3 runs to 17 residues. Germline V gene sequence: CDR1 LGHNA, CDR2 YSLEER. The V end lost 1 base, the J end lost 6 bases, and 19 bases lay between the germline ends. The CDR3 region is CASSQGRFGGAGQPQHF. The DNA of the CDR3 is TGCGCCAGCAGCCAAGGAAGGTTCGGGGGCGCGGGTCAGCCCCAGCATTTT.

The chain employs TRBV6-5 and TRBJ1-1; D is uncertain. The germline CDR1 and CDR2 sequences are MNHEY and SVGAGI. Trimming shortened V by 1 base and J by 0 bases, and 6 bases separated the two germline ends. This CDR3 is built from 14 residues. CDR3 nucleotides: TGTGCCAGCAGTTACTACAGCATGAACACTGAAGCTTTCTTT. It translates to CASSYYSMNTEAFF.

The CDR3 DNA is TGTGCCAGCAGTTCACCGCCGACAGGGAACACTGAAGCTTTCTTT. Translation gives CASSSPPTGNTEAFF. The chain has TRBV28 and TRBJ1-1; the D gene is possibly TRBD1 (6 bases). This CDR3 is built from 15 residues. Germline V CDR1 and CDR2: MDHEN, SYDVKM. V was clipped by 4 bases and J by 1 base, with 13 bases between them.

This clone was detected only a few times. The chain couples TRBV30 to TRBJ1-1; D gene ambiguous. This CDR3 contains 15 residues. V gave up 1 base and J gave up 0 bases, with 12 bases separating them. The germline CDR1 and CDR2 sequences are GTSNPN and SVGIG (reference sequence). CDR3 nucleotide sequence: TGTGCCTGGAGTGCCCCCGGACGGATGAACACTGAAGCTTTCTTT. Translating it yields CAWSAPGRMNTEAFF.

CDR3 DNA sequence: TGTGCCAGCAGTGAAACTAGCGGGAGGTACACCGGGGAGCTGTTTTTT. It yields the protein CASSETSGRYTGELFF. The chain employs TRBV6-1 and TRBJ2-2; TRBD2 aligns across 12 bases. The CDR3 has 16 residues. Germline CDR1 and CDR2: MNHNS and SASEGT. Trimming at V came to 2 bases and at J to 3 bases, leaving 1 base not matched to a gene.

The chain is built from TRBV7-9 and TRBJ2-7, with TRBD1 identical over 8 bases. The length of the CDR3 is 13 residues. V shed 6 bases, J shed 6 bases, and the junction held 7 bases outside the gene matches. Germline V gene sequence: CDR1 SEHNR, CDR2 FQNEAQ (reference sequence). This CDR3 reads CASRGGTGAEQYF. The CDR3 DNA sequence: TGTGCCAGCAGAGGGGGGACAGGCGCCGAGCAGTACTTC. The complete variable domain, with remaining parts taken from reference TRBV7-9 and TRBJ2-7, reads DTGVSQNPRHKITKRGQNVTFRCDPISEHNRLYWYRQTLGQGPEFLTYFQNEAQLEKSRLLSDRFSAERPKGSFSTLEIQRTEQGDSAMYLCASRGGTGAEQYFGPGTRLTVT.

V and J are TRBV9 and TRBJ2-3; TRBD2 aligns across 10 bases. Trimming at V came to 3 bases and at J to 2 bases, leaving 6 bases not matched to a gene. Per the germline V gene, CDR1 is SGDLS and CDR2 is YYNGEE. The length of the CDR3 is 16 residues. The CDR3 DNA sequence: TGTGCCAGCAGCGCTGCTAGCGGGGGCCTCACAGATACGCAGTATTTT. It specifies CASSAASGGLTDTQYF.